The 31 T cell receptor beta chains listed next were all sequenced from one sample in a study of beta chain features in type 1 diabetes. Notes on the study in general: The study found moderately but significantly shorter TCRB CDR3s in all four CD4+ subsets of Type 1 diabetes patients.

Their target antigens are unknown. Sequenced material consisted of expressed TCRB transcripts (all of the isolated RNA was reverse transcribed). Clones were read by immunoSEQ multiplex PCR, and TCRdb kept only the in-frame ones, dropping some. The sample consists of hundreds of thousands of clones, around 9.9% of them appearing once. Sequenced: naive CD4+ T cells from blood. The receptors originated from a young man with type 1 diabetes.

The chain recombines TRBV12-5 with TRBJ1-5, with D unclear. The CDR3 consists of 13 residues. Germline CDR1 LGHNT, CDR2 FRNRAP. Trimming took off 3 bases at V and 5 bases at J, with 8 bases between the two ends. The CDR3 region is CASGFSVDQPQHF. CDR3 coding DNA: TGTGCTAGTGGTTTCTCGGTCGATCAGCCCCAGCATTTT.

This chain links TRBV7-2 with TRBJ1-4; possible D gene TRBD1, 6 bases. The CDR3 totals 14 residues. Germline assignment: CDR1 SGHTA and CDR2 FQGNSA. V was cut by 6 bases and J by 2 bases, with 10 bases left in between. CDR3 nucleotide sequence: TGTGCCAGCAGAAAGGGGGGGACTAATGAAAAACTGTTTTTT. Amino acid sequence: CASRKGGTNEKLFF.

This clone showed up just a few times. The chain couples TRBV28 to TRBJ2-1; the D gene is possibly TRBD1 (5 bases). V shed 2 bases and J shed 6 bases, with 5 bases lying between them. Germline values: CDR1 MDHEN, CDR2 SYDVKM. The CDR3 is 12 residues long. The chain's CDR3 is CASSLTGNEQFF. The CDR3 region has the DNA TGTGCCAGCAGTTTAACAGGCAATGAGCAGTTCTTC.

The rearrangement uses TRBV5-1 and TRBJ2-7; 8 bases match TRBD1. J lost 2 bases, V lost 4 bases, and 5 bases had no gene match. This CDR3 is built from 14 residues. Germline loops: CDR1 SGHRS, CDR2 YFSETQ. CDR3 bases: TGCGCCAGCAGCATCCGACAGGGGACCTACGAGCAGTACTTC. Translated, it gives CASSIRQGTYEQYF.

This clone has only a few counts. The CDR3 protein is CASSSTGEDNQPQHF. The CDR3 DNA follows: TGTGCCAGCAGCTCGACAGGGGAAGACAATCAGCCCCAGCATTTT. This rearrangement joins TRBV7-9 to TRBJ1-5, with 8 bases lining up with TRBD1. Germline V gives CDR1 SEHNR, CDR2 FQNEAQ (reference sequence). The CDR3 consists of 15 residues. Trimming cost V 4 bases and J 3 bases; bases outside gene matches: 5.

The J gene is TRBJ1-2, the V gene TRBV7-2; TRBD1 matches at 9 bases. V dropped 1 base and J dropped 8; count of bases not matched to a gene: 11. CDR1 is SGHTA and CDR2 is FQGNSA in the germline V gene. This CDR3 is 16 amino acids long. The CDR3, as DNA: TGTGCCAGCAGCTTAGAGCCGGGACAGGGATTATTAGGCTACACCTTC. Its protein product is CASSLEPGQGLLGYTF.

This clone has just a few counts. The chain recombines TRBV30 with TRBJ2-5; 8 bases agree with TRBD2. The DNA end favors TRBJ2-7, so the J call may be wrong. CDR1 and CDR2 (germline): GTSNPN, SVGIG (reference sequence). This CDR3 has 13 residues. CDR3 loop: CASTGGAGYEQYF. The CDR3 nucleotides read TGTGCCTCCACGGGGGGGGCCGGGTACGAGCAGTACTTC.

In this sample, this clone turned up once. This chain connects TRBV7-2 to TRBJ1-6; the D gene is possibly TRBD1 (6 bases). This CDR3 has 14 amino acids. In germline, CDR1 is SGHTA, CDR2 FQGNSA. The V and J ends lost 5 bases and 8 bases respectively, with 13 bases between them. The CDR3 spells CASSTRQDYSPLHF. In nucleotides, the CDR3 is TGTGCCAGCAGCACTCGACAGGACTATTCACCCCTCCACTTT.

The chain carries TRBV6-5 and TRBJ1-5; tentatively, D is TRBD1 (5 bases). The CDR3 length is 13 residues. The V end was cut by 3 bases, the J end by 5 bases, with 8 bases between. Germline assignment: CDR1 MNHEY and CDR2 SVGAGI. The CDR3 DNA follows: TGTGCCAGCAGTTATAGCAGGGATCAGCCCCAGCATTTT. As protein: CASSYSRDQPQHF.

This clone came up a few times. This rearrangement joins TRBV5-1 to TRBJ2-7; D is unclear. The CDR3 extends over 14 amino acids. Trimming cost V 3 bases and J 0 bases, with 10 bases left between them. Germline V gene lookup returns CDR1 SGHRS and CDR2 YFSETQ. CDR3 loop: CASSSNSGSYEQYF. In DNA, the CDR3 is TGCGCCAGCAGCTCCAACTCCGGCTCCTACGAGCAGTACTTC.

This clone occurred a few times. This chain uses TRBV12-5 with TRBJ2-1; 8 bases are shared with TRBD1. J was trimmed by 6 bases and V by 0 bases; bases with no gene match: 4. The CDR3 has 15 residues. Germline V gene lookup returns CDR1 LGHNT and CDR2 FRNRAP. The CDR3 reads CASGLVRGQANEQFF. The CDR3 DNA reads TGTGCTAGTGGTTTGGTCCGGGGACAGGCCAATGAGCAGTTCTTC.

In its sample, this clone was seen a few times. The chain joins TRBV5-8 to TRBJ1-2, with D possibly matching TRBD1 (5 bases). This CDR3 is built from 14 residues. V was cut by 1 base and J by 0 bases, with 7 bases left in between. Germline-derived CDR1 and CDR2 are SGHTS and YDEGEE. The CDR3 nucleotides read TGTGCCAGCAGCTTGACAGGACCTAACTATGGCTACACCTTC. It encodes CASSLTGPNYGYTF.

The chain couples TRBV29-1 to TRBJ2-2; tentative D call: TRBD1 (6 bases). V lost 5 bases and J lost 1, with 8 bases in between. Germline values: CDR1 SQVTM, CDR2 ANQGSEA. This CDR3 is built from 13 residues. The CDR3 bases are TGCAGCGTTCAGGGGAAGAACACCGGGGAGCTGTTTTTT. It encodes CSVQGKNTGELFF.

The chain is built from TRBV6-5 and TRBJ2-4; a weak D match, TRBD2 (6 bases). The V gene's germline CDR1 is MNHEY and CDR2 SVGAGI. This CDR3 contains 14 residues. V was shortened by 4 bases and J by 6 bases, with 13 bases between the two germline ends. The CDR3 bases are TGTGCCAGCAGTTCACCTTTGGGGGGAAACATTCAGTACTTC. This encodes CASSSPLGGNIQYF.

The rearrangement uses TRBV7-9 and TRBJ2-4, with D tentatively TRBD1 (6 bases). This CDR3 is 16 amino acids long. The V end lost 4 bases, the J end lost 0 bases, and 13 bases lay between the germline ends. Per germline, CDR1 SEHNR and CDR2 FQNEAQ (reference sequence). The CDR3 region has the DNA TGTGCCAGCAGCTCCCGGGACACCCTAGCCAAAAACATTCAGTACTTC. It specifies CASSSRDTLAKNIQYF.

The J gene is TRBJ1-5, the V gene TRBV2; D may be TRBD1 (6 bases). The CDR3 length is 13 residues. Germline V lookup: CDR1 SNHLY, CDR2 FYNNEI. Trimming took off 3 bases at V and 16 bases at J, with 19 bases between the two ends. CDR3 amino acids: CASSDEGQGPLHF. The CDR3 DNA reads as TGTGCCAGCAGTGATGAGGGACAAGGGCCTCTCCATTTT.

This clone was seen more than once but under ten times. The V and J genes are TRBV7-9 and TRBJ2-7; 9 nucleotides match TRBD1. Germline V CDR1 and CDR2: SEHNR, FQNEAQ (reference sequence). J gave up 2 bases and V 7 bases, and 6 bases lay outside the gene matches. The CDR3 is 14 amino acids. This CDR3 is CASKPGQGTYEQYF. As DNA, the CDR3 is TGTGCCAGCAAGCCGGGACAGGGAACCTACGAGCAGTACTTC.

This clone was picked up a small number of times. The chain is built from TRBV2 and TRBJ2-5; the D gene is possibly TRBD2 (7 bases). Germline CDR1 SNHLY, CDR2 FYNNEI. With 5 bases removed from V and 4 bases from J, the gap between germline ends came to 11 bases. The CDR3 is 13 residues long. The CDR3 region is CASSPRGPETQYF. The CDR3, as DNA: TGTGCCAGCAGTCCGCGGGGGCCAGAGACCCAGTACTTC. Complete variable domain (other parts from reference TRBV2 and TRBJ2-5): EPEVTQTPSHQVTQMGQEVILRCVPISNHLYFYWYRQILGQKVEFLVSFYNNEISEKSEIFDDQFSVERPDGSNFTLKIRSTKLEDSAMYFCASSPRGPETQYFGPGTRLLVL.

This clone was seen a handful of times. The chain links TRBV5-4 to TRBJ2-7, with 7 bases fitting TRBD1. This CDR3 is built from 15 residues. Losses at the gene ends were 4 bases for V and 3 bases for J; bases not matched to a gene: 10. Germline assignment: CDR1 SGHNT and CDR2 YYREEE (reference sequence). The DNA of the CDR3 is TGTGCCAGCAGCACATACAGGGGTTCGGACTACGAGCAGTACTTC. Amino acid sequence: CASSTYRGSDYEQYF.

V and J are TRBV9 and TRBJ2-1; D perhaps matches TRBD2 (6 bases). Trimming took off 3 bases at V and 2 bases at J, with 12 bases between the two ends. This CDR3 is built from 15 residues. Germline CDR1 and CDR2: SGDLS and YYNGEE. CDR3 bases: TGTGCCAGCAGCGCAACCGGGAGCACCTACAATGAGCAGTTCTTC. Translating gives CASSATGSTYNEQFF.

V usage is TRBV11-2 and J usage is TRBJ2-7; the D gene is possibly TRBD2 (7 bases). In germline, CDR1 is SGHAT, CDR2 FQNNGV. V lost 6 bases, J lost 4 bases, and 16 bases lay in between. CDR3 length: 14 amino acids. DNA for the CDR3: TGTGCCAGCAGTGGTAGGGGGGGTCTTTACGAGCAGTACTTC. It yields the protein CASSGRGGLYEQYF.

The chain has TRBV7-2 and TRBJ2-7, with 8 nucleotides matching TRBD2. CDR1 and CDR2 (germline): SGHTA, FQGNSA. This CDR3 has 15 amino acids. Trimming cost V 1 base and J 3 bases; bases outside gene matches: 5. Here the CDR3 reads CASSLVGTRYYEQYF. Here the CDR3 DNA reads TGTGCCAGCAGCTTAGTCGGGACTAGATACTACGAGCAGTACTTC.

The V and J genes are TRBV28 and TRBJ1-4; D is possibly TRBD1 (5 bases). With 1 base removed from V and 6 bases from J, the gap between germline ends came to 12 bases. This CDR3 is 15 amino acids long. The germline V gene has CDR1 MDHEN and CDR2 SYDVKM. The CDR3 DNA is TGTGCCAGCAGTTTATCAAGGGGAATGGATGAAAAACTGTTTTTT. Translation: CASSLSRGMDEKLFF. Looking up the rest from reference TRBV28 and TRBJ1-4 gives the full variable domain: DVKVTQSSRYLVKRTGEKVFLECVQDMDHENMFWYRQDPGLGLRLIYFSYDVKMKEKGDIPEGYSVSREKKERFSLILESASTNQTSMYLCASSLSRGMDEKLFFGSGTQLSVL.

The rearrangement uses TRBV4-2 and TRBJ1-1, with TRBD1 matching over 8 bases. V lost 4 bases, J lost 2 bases, and 3 bases stayed unmatched. CDR1 LGHNA and CDR2 YNFKEQ come from the germline V gene. The CDR3 contains 14 residues. The CDR3 nucleotides read TGTGCCAGCAGCCTGGACAGGGTAAACACTGAAGCTTTCTTT. It is translated as CASSLDRVNTEAFF.

V gene TRBV6-5 combines with J gene TRBJ2-3; D is unresolved. This CDR3 is built from 13 residues. Per the germline V gene, CDR1 is MNHEY and CDR2 is SVGAGI. Trimming took 0 bases from V and 6 from J, leaving 7 bases between them. CDR3: CASSYSPLDTQYF. CDR3 DNA sequence: TGTGCCAGCAGTTACTCTCCCTTGGATACGCAGTATTTT.

This clone occurred a few times. The V gene is TRBV5-4, the J gene TRBJ1-6, with D perhaps TRBD1 (6 bases). This CDR3 has 18 amino acids. Germline V gene data show CDR1 as SGHNT and CDR2 as YYREEE (reference sequence). Between the trimmed V and J ends, which lost 1 base and 6 bases, there was a span of 20 bases. CDR3 DNA sequence: TGTGCCAGCAGCTTGAGCCCCCTCCGCAGGGGTCTTAATTCACCCCTCCACTTT. It specifies CASSLSPLRRGLNSPLHF.

The rearrangement uses TRBV12-5 and TRBJ1-2, with 8 bases aligning to TRBD1. V shed 6 bases, J shed 4 bases, and the junction held 10 bases outside the gene matches. The length of the CDR3 is 15 residues. Germline V gene data show CDR1 as LGHNT and CDR2 as FRNRAP. The CDR3 DNA follows: TGTGCTAGTGGCGACGCCCGGACAGGGTCCTATGGCTACACCTTC. The encoded protein is CASGDARTGSYGYTF.

This sequence joins TRBV18 and TRBJ2-7; TRBD1 matches at 7 bases. CDR1 is KGHSH and CDR2 is LQKENI in the germline V gene. J gave up 1 base and V 5 bases, and 2 bases lay outside the gene matches. The CDR3 is 13 amino acids. DNA of the CDR3: TGTGCCAGCTCAACGGGACAGTCCTACGAGCAGTACTTC. Amino acids: CASSTGQSYEQYF.

The V call is TRBV6-5, the J call TRBJ2-2, with TRBD1 as a possible D gene (6 bases). Germline V lookup: CDR1 MNHEY, CDR2 SVGAGI. Trimming left V 7 bases short and J 3 bases short, with 15 bases between. The CDR3 consists of 15 residues. CDR3 sequence (DNA): TGTGCCAGCACGAGGGGGAACGTGTACACCGGGGAGCTGTTTTTT. It specifies CASTRGNVYTGELFF.

This clone has more than one count but fewer than ten. The chain recombines TRBV7-2 with TRBJ2-5, with 13 positions matching TRBD2. Germline CDR1 reads SGHTA; CDR2 reads FQGNSA. V was pared by 1 base and J by 5 bases, with 7 bases of the junction left unmatched. CDR3 length: 17 amino acids. The CDR3 region has the DNA TGTGCCAGCAGCTTAGGGGGACTAGCGGGGACCCTGGAGACCCAGTACTTC. Its protein is CASSLGGLAGTLETQYF.

The chain employs TRBV6-5 and TRBJ2-7; 9 nucleotides agree with TRBD1. CDR3 length: 15 amino acids. The V gene end was trimmed by 3 bases and the J gene end by 7 bases; junction bases not matched to a gene: 10. CDR1 is MNHEY, CDR2 SVGAGI, per germline. CDR3 in DNA: TGTGCCAGCAGTTATTCCGGACAGGGGCAAGGGGAGCAGTACTTC. Translation gives CASSYSGQGQGEQYF.